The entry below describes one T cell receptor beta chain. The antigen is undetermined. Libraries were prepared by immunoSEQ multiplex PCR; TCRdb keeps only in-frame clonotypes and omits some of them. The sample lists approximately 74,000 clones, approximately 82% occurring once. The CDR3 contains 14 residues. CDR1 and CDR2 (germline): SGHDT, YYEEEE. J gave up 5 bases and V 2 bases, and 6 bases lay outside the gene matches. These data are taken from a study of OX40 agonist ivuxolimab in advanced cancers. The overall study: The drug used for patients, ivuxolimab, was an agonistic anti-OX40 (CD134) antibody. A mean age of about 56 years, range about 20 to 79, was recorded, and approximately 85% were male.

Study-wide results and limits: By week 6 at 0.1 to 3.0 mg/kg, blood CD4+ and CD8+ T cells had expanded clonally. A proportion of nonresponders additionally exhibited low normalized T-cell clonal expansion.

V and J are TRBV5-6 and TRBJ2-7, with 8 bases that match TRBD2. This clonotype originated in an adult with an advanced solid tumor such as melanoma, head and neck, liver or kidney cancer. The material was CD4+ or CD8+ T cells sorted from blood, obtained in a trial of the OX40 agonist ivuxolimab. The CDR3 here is CASSLTGGLDEQYF. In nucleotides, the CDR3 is TGTGCCAGCAGCTTAACGGGGGGGCTCGACGAGCAGTACTTC.